This TCR beta chain was sequenced during a study of radiotherapy plus CTLA-4 blockade in lung cancer. Turning to the study itself: Objective responses arose in roughly 17% of patients, and roughly 31% experienced disease control.

Some clones are missing from TCRdb's copy, which holds only in-frame ones; the method was immunoSEQ multiplex PCR. The table records 34,000 or so clones, around 70% of them present only once. This clone was detected a few times. The CDR3 consists of 13 residues. Trimming cost V 7 bases and J 4 bases, with 13 bases left between them. CDR1 and CDR2 (germline): SGHVS, FQNEAQ. This chain joins TRBV7-8 and TRBJ2-5, with no clear D. The sample was peripheral blood, taken from a patient treated with radiotherapy plus ipilimumab. The sequence was obtained from a human donor with non-small cell lung cancer that progressed on radiotherapy plus ipilimumab. Written as DNA, the CDR3 is TGTGCCAGCACCCCAAATAGCATAGAGACCCAGTACTTC. This translates into CASTPNSIETQYF.